This T cell receptor (beta chain) was found in a study of blood T cell repertoires in COVID-19 (TCRdb year 2020). Regarding the research as a whole: Samples from collaborators originated in the United States, Italy and Spain and spanned both the acute and convalescent phases of COVID-19. The prospective study material was composed of cDNA or gDNA derived from T cells, B-cell-depleted T cells, or PBMCs. Deeply sampled blood TCRbeta repertoires from subjects exposed to, actively infected with, or recovered from COVID-19 were included in the dataset. The repertoires were released in a freely available public database meant as a resource for research on the immune response to SARS-CoV-2. Samples came from the ongoing ImmuneRACE study (first 160 participants) plus 1,254 subjects from 6 global collaborators. Nearly every sample came with metadata listing a de-identified subject ID, COVID-19 status, age in years and sex. HLA class I and class II types, where available, came from metadata supplied by the sample provider rather than from assay-based typing.

TCRbeta CDR3 regions were amplified from genomic DNA by means of the immunoSEQ Assay, a bias-controlled multiplex PCR. Per the source publication's procedure: The number of nucleated cells in each sample was estimated by amplification of reference gene primers within the assay. To quantify the absolute abundance of each unique TCRbeta CDR3 rearrangement, sequence reads were collapsed and filtered. For each sample, productive Simpson clonality was calculated as the square root of Simpson's diversity index across productive rearrangements. As stored in TCRdb, this immuneACCESS dataset retains in-frame rearrangements with V and J assigned. A fraction of the clones does not appear; measured against another copy, unresolved V genes explain less than half of the discrepancy, and the remainder lacks a known reason. V, J and clone size reflect that table, while D and trimming were determined from the DNA. The sample has nearly 350,000 clones on record, 85% to 90% of them singletons. The ten top clones hold about 7% of the sample.

From the germline V gene, CDR1 is SGHTA and CDR2 is FQGNSA. The CDR3 covers 15 residues, taking in both the cysteine and the phenylalanine. Solely the CDR3 DNA is kept, with 45 bases framed from the first base. Germline trimming amounts to 7 bases on V and 1 base on J, with 9 as the count of junction bases outside the gene matches. At one collaborating source in Seattle, patients were enrolled during active infection and were followed longitudinally through the course of disease. Collaborating institutions collected whole blood in K2EDTA tubes following their own protocols. For TCRbeta analysis, collaborator samples were shipped as frozen whole blood, as isolated PBMCs, or as DNA extracted from either sample type. In regard to this clone: It has no known antigen specificity. Per-base qualities were not stored, and no clone one base away is much larger.

Overall study outcomes, separate from this receptor: How much clinical and demographic metadata was included differed by source and by participant, and the metadata was provided uncurated.

The specimen was peripheral blood. This receptor was taken from a woman aged 70-85 years with COVID-19, enrolled during active disease. The rearranged segments are TRBV7-2 and TRBJ1-1, with 7 junctional bases fitting TRBD1. The bases read TGTGCCAGCACCCCGACAGGGAGTGGGAACACTGAAGCTTTCTTT. This gives the protein CASTPTGSGNTEAFF.